This TCR beta chain was retrieved from a study of siplizumab effects on memory and regulatory T cells. Study-wide points: Greater diversity than memory cells seemed evident in naive T cells, which also appeared to be major alloresponse contributors. The mean Treg-derived percentage of mappable alloreactive CD4+ clones was approximately 69% with siplizumab compared with about 27% in controls.

About 10^5 TCR templates were assayed per sample. Libraries were prepared by immunoSEQ multiplex PCR; TCRdb keeps only in-frame clonotypes and omits some of them. The table has 100,000 or so clones, roughly 94% seen once. Germline CDR1 reads SGHVS; CDR2 reads FNYEAQ. This CDR3 is 14 amino acids long. With 5 bases removed from V and 8 bases from J, the gap between germline ends came to 18 bases. To note about this clone: Its antigen is not known.

The chain carries TRBV7-6 and TRBJ1-2; D uncertain. The specimen was Tregs sorted from blood. This clonotype was obtained from a human donor in good health. The CDR3 sequence is CASSPLRGVGGYTF. CDR3 nucleotide sequence: TGTGCCAGCAGCCCCCTCCGCGGGGTGGGCGGCTACACCTTC.